The clone carrying this TCR beta chain appeared once. The data are from a study of blood T cell repertoires in COVID-19. Study as a whole: The cDNA or gDNA used as material had been derived from T cells, B-cell-depleted T cells, or PBMCs.

This CDR3 has 15 amino acids. V gave up 7 bases and J gave up 2 bases, with 14 bases separating them. CDR1 is LNHDA and CDR2 is SQIVND in the germline V gene (reference sequence). The method was immunoSEQ multiplex PCR; TCRdb's version includes in-frame clones alone and lacks a portion of them. Of approximately 230,000 clones in the sample, about nine tenths were seen once. The rearrangement links TRBV19 to TRBJ2-2, with D perhaps matching TRBD2 (5 bases). The sequence was obtained from a man aged 35 to 55 who had recovered from COVID-19. Input material: PBMCs or T cells enriched from blood (not recorded which). The CDR3 sequence: CASIPGLANTGELFF. In DNA, the CDR3 is TGTGCCAGTATTCCGGGTCTAGCCAACACCGGGGAGCTGTTTTTT.